Below are 5 T cell receptor beta chains sequenced from a single sample in a study of CD8 T cells in ankylosing spondylitis. No antigen has been identified for these receptors. TCRdb redid the calling of the 5' RACE reads with MiXCR, one entry per CDR3 protein. The data show more than 600,000 distinct CDR3 sequences, 15% to 20% seen once. Findings and limits, study-wide: Ankylosing spondylitis blood appeared to carry a characteristic TCR beta motif of eight or nine highly homologous variants.

The specimen was blood, either unsorted or a sorted T cell fraction (not recorded which). Receptors originate from a male donor with ankylosing spondylitis.

The chain carries TRBV4-1 and TRBJ1-4, with D unclear. V was cut by 2 bases and J by 0 bases, with 13 bases left in between. Germline V gives CDR1 MGHRA, CDR2 YSYEKL. CDR3 length: 17 residues. CDR3 sequence (DNA): TGCGCCAGCAGCCAACTATCCGGTAGCTCAACTAATGAAAAACTGTTTTTT. It codes for CASSQLSGSSTNEKLFF.

The J gene is TRBJ2-7, the V gene TRBV4-2, with 11 bases identical to TRBD2. Germline V gene lookup returns CDR1 LGHNA and CDR2 YNFKEQ. The CDR3 covers 17 residues. V shed 0 bases, J shed 7 bases, and the junction held 11 bases outside the gene matches. In DNA, the CDR3 is TGTGCCAGCAGCCAAGAGATTGGGGCTAGCGGGAGGTATGAGCAGTACTTC. Protein sequence: CASSQEIGASGRYEQYF.

This chain connects TRBV4-3 to TRBJ2-6; the D is unclear. The CDR3 runs 16 residues. Trimming removed 3 bases from V and 1 base from J, with 10 bases in between. The germline V gene encodes CDR1 LGHNA and CDR2 YSLEER. In DNA, the CDR3 is TGCGCCAGCAGCCAGGGCATGGGGTCTGGGGCCAACGTCCTGACTTTC. Protein: CASSQGMGSGANVLTF.

The chain uses TRBV5-5 and TRBJ1-2; 7 bases agree with TRBD1. Looked up from germline, CDR1 is SGHKS and CDR2 is YYEKEE (reference sequence). The trim removed 4 bases at V and 4 bases at J, leaving 7 bases unmatched. This CDR3 has 14 amino acids. In nucleotides, the CDR3 is TGTGCCAGCAGCACGGAGGGGGCGGGCTATGGCTACACCTTC. Protein product: CASSTEGAGYGYTF.

This clonotype showed up just once. The chain has TRBV18 and TRBJ1-3; D call uncertain. CDR1 KGHSH and CDR2 LQKENI come from the germline V gene. The V gene lost 1 base and the J gene lost 4 bases, with 14 bases spanning the gap. The CDR3 is made up of 16 amino acids. CDR3 in DNA: TGTGCCAGCTCACCACGGGTGGAACTGGCCGGAAACACCATATATTTT. Amino acid sequence: CASSPRVELAGNTIYF.